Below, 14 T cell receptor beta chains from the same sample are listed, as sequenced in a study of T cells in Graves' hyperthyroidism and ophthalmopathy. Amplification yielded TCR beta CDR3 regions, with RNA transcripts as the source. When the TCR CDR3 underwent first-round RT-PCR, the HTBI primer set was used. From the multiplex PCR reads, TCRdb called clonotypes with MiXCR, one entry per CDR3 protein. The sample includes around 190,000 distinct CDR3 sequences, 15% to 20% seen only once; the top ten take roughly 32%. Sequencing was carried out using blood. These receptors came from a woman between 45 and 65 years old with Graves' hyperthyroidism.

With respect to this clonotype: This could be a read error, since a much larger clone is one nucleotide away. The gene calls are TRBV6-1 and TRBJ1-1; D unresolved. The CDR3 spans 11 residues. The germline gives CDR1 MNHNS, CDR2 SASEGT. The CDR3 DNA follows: TGTGCCAGCATCCAGAACACTGAAGCTCTCTTT. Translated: CASIQNTEALF.

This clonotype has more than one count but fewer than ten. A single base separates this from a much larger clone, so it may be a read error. The CDR3 region has the DNA TGTGCCAGCAGCACGTACCGGGACAGGGGGCATGGGACCCAGTACTTC. This encodes CASSTYRDRGHGTQYF. The rearrangement joins TRBV11-2 to TRBJ2-5, with TRBD1 matching over 12 bases. Looked up from germline, CDR1 is SGHAT and CDR2 is FQNNGV. V shed 5 bases, J shed 7 bases, and the junction held 11 bases outside the gene matches. The CDR3 is 16 amino acids.

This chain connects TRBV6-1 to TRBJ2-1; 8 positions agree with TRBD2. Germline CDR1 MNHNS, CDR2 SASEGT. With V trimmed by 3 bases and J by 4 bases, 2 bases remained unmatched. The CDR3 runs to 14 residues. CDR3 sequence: CASSDASGYNEQFF. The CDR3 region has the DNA TGTGCCAGCAGTGACGCTAGCGGGTACAATGAGCAGTTCTTC.

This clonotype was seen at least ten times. This chain's CDR3 is CASSADRINEKLFF. The CDR3 region has the DNA TGCGCCAGCAGCGCGGACAGGATTAATGAAAAACTGTTTTTT. The rearrangement joins TRBV5-1 to TRBJ1-4, with 7 bases identical to TRBD1. The junction had 4 bases not matched to a gene; V was cut back by 4 bases and J by 4 bases. This CDR3 has 14 amino acids. Germline lookup yields CDR1 SGHRS and CDR2 YFSETQ. The full variable domain, with the rest looked up from reference TRBV5-1 and TRBJ1-4, is KAGVTQTPRYLIKTRGQQVTLSCSPISGHRSVSWYQQTPGQGLQFLFEYFSETQRNKGNFPGRFSGRQFSNSRSEMNVSTLELGDSALYLCASSADRINEKLFFGSGTQLSVL.

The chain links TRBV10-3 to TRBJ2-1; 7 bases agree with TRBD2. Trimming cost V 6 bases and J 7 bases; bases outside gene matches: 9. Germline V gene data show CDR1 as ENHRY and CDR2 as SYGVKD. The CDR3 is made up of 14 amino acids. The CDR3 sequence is CAIRREGQSNEQFF. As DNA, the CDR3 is TGTGCCATCAGAAGGGAGGGCCAGAGTAATGAGCAGTTCTTC.

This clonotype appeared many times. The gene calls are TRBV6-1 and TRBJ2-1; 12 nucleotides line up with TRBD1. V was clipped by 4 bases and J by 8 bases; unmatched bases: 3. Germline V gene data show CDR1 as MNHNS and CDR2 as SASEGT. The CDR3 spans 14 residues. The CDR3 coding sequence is TGTGCCAGCAGTGCTGGGACAGGGGGCTATGAGCAGTTCTTC. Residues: CASSAGTGGYEQFF.

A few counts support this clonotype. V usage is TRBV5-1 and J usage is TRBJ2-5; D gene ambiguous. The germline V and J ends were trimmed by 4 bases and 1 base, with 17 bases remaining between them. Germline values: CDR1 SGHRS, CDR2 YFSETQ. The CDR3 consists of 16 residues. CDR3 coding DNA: TGCGCCAGCAGCAGCCAGCCTGGACGGCCCCAAGAGACCCAGTACTTC. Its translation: CASSSQPGRPQETQYF.

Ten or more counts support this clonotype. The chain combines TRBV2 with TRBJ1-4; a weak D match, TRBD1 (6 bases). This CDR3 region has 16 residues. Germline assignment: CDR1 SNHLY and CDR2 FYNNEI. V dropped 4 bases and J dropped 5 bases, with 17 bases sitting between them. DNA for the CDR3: TGTGCCAGCAGTGCACAGGGATCTACTGGAAATGAAAAACTGTTTTTT. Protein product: CASSAQGSTGNEKLFF.

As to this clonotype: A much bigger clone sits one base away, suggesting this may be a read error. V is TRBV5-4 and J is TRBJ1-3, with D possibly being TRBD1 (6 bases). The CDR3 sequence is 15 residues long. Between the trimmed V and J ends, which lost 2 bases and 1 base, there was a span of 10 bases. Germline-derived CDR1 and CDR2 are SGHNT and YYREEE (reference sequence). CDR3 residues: CASSLDRRSGNTIYF. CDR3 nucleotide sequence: TGTGCCAGCAGCTTAGACAGGAGATCTGGAAACACCATATATTTT.

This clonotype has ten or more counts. The DNA for the CDR3 is TGTGCCAGCAATATGGGGGGCCCGAACACCGGGGAGCTGTTTTTT. As protein: CASNMGGPNTGELFF. The chain joins TRBV6-1 to TRBJ2-2, with D possibly called TRBD1 or TRBD2 (6 bases each). CDR1 and CDR2 (germline): MNHNS, SASEGT. The germline V and J ends were trimmed by 7 bases and 0 bases, with 12 bases remaining between them. This CDR3 is built from 15 residues.

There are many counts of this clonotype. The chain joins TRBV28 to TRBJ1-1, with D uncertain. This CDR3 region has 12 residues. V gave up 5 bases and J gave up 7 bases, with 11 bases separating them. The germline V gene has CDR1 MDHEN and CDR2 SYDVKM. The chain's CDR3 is CASSLLFGEAFF. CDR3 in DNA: TGTGCCAGCAGTCTCCTATTTGGTGAAGCTTTCTTT.

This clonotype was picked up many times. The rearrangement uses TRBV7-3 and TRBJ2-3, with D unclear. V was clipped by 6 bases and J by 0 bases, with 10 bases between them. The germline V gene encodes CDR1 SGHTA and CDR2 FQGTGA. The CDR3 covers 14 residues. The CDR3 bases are TGTGCCAGCAGTCTACAACATAGCACAGATACGCAGTATTTT. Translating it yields CASSLQHSTDTQYF.

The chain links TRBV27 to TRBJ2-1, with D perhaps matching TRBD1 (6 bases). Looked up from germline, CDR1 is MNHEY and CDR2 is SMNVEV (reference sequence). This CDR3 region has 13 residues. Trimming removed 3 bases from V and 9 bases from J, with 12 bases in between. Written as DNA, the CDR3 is TGTGCCAGCAGTTTCTCAGGGGCCGGTGAGCAGTTCTTC. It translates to CASSFSGAGEQFF.

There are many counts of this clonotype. CDR3 nucleotide sequence: TGCAGCGTCATCAATATGAACACTGAAGCTTTCTTT. Residues: CSVINMNTEAFF. The rearrangement links TRBV29-1 to TRBJ1-1; D unresolved. CDR3 length equals 12 residues. Trimming removed 6 bases at V and 0 bases at J, with 8 bases between. Germline lookup yields CDR1 SQVTM and CDR2 ANQGSEA.